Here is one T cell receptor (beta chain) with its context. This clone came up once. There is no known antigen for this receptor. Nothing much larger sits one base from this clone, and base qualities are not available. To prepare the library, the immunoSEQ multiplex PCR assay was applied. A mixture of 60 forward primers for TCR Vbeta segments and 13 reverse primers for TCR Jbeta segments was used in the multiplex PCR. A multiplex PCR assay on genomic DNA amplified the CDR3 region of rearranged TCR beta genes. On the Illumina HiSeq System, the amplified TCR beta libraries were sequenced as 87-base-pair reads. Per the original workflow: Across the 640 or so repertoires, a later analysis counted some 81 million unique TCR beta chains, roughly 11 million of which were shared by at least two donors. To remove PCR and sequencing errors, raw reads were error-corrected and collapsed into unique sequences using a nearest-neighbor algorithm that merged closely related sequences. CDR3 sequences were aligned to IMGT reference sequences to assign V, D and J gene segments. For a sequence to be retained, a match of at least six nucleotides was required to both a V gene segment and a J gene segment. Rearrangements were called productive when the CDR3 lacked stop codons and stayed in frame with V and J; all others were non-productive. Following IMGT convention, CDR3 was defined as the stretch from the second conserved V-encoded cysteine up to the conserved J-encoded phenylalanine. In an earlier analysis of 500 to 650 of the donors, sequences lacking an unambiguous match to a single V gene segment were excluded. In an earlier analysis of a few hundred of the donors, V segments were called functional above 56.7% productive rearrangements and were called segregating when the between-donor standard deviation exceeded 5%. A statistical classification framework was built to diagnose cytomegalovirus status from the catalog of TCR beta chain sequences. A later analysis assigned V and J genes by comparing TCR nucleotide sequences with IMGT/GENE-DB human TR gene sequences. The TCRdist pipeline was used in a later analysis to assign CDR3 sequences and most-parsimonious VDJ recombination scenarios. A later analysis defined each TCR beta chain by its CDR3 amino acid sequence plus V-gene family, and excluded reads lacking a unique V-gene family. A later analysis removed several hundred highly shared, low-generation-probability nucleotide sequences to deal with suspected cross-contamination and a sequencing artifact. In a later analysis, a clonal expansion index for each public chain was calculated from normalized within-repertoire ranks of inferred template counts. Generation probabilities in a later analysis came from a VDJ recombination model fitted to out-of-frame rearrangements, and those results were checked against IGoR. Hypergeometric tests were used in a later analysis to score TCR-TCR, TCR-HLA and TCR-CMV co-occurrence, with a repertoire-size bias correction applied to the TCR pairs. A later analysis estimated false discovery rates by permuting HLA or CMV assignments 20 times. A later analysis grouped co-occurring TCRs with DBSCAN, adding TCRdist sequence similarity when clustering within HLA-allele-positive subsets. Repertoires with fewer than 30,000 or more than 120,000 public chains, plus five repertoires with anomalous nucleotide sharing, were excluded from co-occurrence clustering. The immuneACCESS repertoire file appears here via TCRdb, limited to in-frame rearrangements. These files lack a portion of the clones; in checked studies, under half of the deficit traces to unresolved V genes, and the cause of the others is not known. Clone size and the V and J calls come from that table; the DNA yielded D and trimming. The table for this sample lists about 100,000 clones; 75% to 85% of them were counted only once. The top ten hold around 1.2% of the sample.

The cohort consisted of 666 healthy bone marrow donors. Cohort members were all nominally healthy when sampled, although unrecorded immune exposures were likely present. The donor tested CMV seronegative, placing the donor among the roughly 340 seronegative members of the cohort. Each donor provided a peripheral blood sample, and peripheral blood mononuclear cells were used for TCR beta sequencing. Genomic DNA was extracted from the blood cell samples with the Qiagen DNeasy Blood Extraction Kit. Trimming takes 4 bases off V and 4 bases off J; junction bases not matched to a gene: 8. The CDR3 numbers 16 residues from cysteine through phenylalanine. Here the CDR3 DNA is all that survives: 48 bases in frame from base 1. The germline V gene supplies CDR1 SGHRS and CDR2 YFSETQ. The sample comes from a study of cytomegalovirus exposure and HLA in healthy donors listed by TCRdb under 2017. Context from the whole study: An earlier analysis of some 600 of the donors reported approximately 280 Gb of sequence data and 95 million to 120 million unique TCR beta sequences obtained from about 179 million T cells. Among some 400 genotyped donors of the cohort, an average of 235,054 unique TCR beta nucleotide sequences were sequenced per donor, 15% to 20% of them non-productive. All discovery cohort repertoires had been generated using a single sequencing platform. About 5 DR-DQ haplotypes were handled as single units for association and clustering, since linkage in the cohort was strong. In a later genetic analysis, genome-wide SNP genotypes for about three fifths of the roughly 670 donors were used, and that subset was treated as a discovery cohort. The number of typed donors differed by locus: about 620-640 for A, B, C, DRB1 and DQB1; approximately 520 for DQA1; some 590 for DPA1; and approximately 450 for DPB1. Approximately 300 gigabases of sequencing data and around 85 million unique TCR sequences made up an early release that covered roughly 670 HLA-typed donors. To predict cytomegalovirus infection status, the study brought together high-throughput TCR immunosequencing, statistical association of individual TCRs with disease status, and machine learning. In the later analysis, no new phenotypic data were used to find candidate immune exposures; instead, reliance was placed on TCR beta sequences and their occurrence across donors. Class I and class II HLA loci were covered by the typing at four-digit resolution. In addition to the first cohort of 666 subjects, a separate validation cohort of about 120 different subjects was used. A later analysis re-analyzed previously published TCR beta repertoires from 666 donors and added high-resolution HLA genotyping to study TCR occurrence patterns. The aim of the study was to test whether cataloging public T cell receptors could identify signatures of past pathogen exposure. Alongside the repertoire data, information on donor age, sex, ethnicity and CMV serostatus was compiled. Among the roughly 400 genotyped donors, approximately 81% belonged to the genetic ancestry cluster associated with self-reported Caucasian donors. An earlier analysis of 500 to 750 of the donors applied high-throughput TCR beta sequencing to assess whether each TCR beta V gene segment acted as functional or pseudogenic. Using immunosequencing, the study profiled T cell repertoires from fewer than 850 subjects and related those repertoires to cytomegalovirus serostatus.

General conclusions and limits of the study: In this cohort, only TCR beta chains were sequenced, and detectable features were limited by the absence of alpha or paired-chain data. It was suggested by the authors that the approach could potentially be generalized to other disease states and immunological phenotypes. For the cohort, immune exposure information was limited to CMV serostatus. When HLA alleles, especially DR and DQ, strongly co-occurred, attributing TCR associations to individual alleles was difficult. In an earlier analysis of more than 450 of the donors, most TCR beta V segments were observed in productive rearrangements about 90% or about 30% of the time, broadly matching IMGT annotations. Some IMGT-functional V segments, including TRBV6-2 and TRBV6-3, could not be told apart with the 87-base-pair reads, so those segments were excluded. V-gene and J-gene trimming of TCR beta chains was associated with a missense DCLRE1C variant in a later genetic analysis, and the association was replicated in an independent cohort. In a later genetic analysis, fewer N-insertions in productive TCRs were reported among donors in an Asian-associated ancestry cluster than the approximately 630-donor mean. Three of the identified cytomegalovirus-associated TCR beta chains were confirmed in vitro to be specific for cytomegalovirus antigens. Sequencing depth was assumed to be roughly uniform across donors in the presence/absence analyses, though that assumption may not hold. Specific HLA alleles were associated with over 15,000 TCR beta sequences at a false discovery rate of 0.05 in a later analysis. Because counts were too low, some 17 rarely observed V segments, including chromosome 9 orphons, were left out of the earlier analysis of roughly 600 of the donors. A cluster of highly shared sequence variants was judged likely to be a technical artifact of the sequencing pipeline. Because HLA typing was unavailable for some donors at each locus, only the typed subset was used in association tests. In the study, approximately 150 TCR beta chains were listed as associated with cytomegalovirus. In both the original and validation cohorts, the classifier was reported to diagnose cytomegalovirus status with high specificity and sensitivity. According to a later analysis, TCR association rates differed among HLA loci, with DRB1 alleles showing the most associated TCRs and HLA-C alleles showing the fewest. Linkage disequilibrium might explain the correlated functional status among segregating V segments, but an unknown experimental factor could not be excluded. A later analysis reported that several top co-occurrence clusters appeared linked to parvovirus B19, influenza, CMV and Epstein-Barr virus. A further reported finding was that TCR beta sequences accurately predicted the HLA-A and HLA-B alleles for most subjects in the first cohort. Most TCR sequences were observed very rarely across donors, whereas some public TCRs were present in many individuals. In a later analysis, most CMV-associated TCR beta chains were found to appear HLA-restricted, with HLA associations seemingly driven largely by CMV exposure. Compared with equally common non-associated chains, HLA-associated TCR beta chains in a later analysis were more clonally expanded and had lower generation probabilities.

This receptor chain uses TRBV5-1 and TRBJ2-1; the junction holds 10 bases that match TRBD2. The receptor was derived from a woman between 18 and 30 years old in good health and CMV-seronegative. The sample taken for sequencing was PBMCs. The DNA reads TGCGCCAGCAGCCCCAGGGAGCGGGGGGGATACAATGAGCAGTTCTTC. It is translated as CASSPRERGGYNEQFF.